Listed below are T cell receptor beta chains from one sample, sequenced in a study of blood T cell repertoires in COVID-19. Assay used: immunoSEQ multiplex PCR; TCRdb lists only in-frame clones, some missing. The table includes 64,000 or so clones, approximately 90% detected once. The sequencing input was peripheral blood. Receptors originate from a human donor in a cohort sampled during active COVID-19. CDR3s include the opening cysteine and the closing phenylalanine or tryptophan. A D gene is named only where the DNA matches it firmly. Clone size is not always given. Where it is, it says once, few, many or a class for expanded clones.

size: few
V: TRBV28
J: TRBJ1-2
D: -
DNA: TGTGCCAGCAGTCCGGGGACTGTGTATGGCTACACCTTC
CDR3: CASSPGTVYGYTF

size: -
V: TRBV12-2
J: TRBJ2-7
D: -
DNA: TGTGCAAGTCGCTTAGAAGCGGCGCTAGCGGAGTGCGACGAGCAGTACTTC
CDR3: CASRLEAALAECDEQYF

size: -
V: TRBV2
J: TRBJ2-1
D: TRBD1
DNA: TGTGCCAGCAGCGGGACAGTCTTCTACAATGAGCAGTTCTTC
CDR3: CASSGTVFYNEQFF

size: -
V: TRBV28
J: TRBJ2-7
D: TRBD2
DNA: TGTGCCAGCAGTTCGGGACTAGCGGGATACGAGCAGTACTTC
CDR3: CASSSGLAGYEQYF

size: -
V: TRBV27
J: TRBJ2-1
D: TRBD2
DNA: TGTGCCAGCGCACACGGGGGGGGCGGGAATGAGCAGTTCTTC
CDR3: CASAHGGGGNEQFF

size: once
V: TRBV5-4
J: TRBJ2-5
D: TRBD1
DNA: TGTGCCAGCAGCTTGAGGGACAGGGGAGAGACCCAGTACTTC
CDR3: CASSLRDRGETQYF

size: -
V: TRBV18
J: TRBJ1-4
D: -
DNA: TGTGCCAGCTCACCAAGCAAAGCTAATGAAAAACTGTTTTTT
CDR3: CASSPSKANEKLFF

size: -
V: TRBV18
J: TRBJ2-7
D: TRBD2
DNA: TGTGCCAGCTCACCCCTCGACTCTAGCGGCACCTACGAGCAGTACTTC
CDR3: CASSPLDSSGTYEQYF

size: few
V: TRBV5-4
J: TRBJ2-7
D: TRBD2
DNA: TGTGCCAGCAGCTGGTCTGGACTAGCGGGAAATGAGCAGTACTTC
CDR3: CASSWSGLAGNEQYF

size: -
V: TRBV28
J: TRBJ2-7
D: TRBD2
DNA: TGTGCCAGCAGTTTATATGGCGGGAGCTCGAACGAGCAGTACTTC
CDR3: CASSLYGGSSNEQYF

size: -
V: TRBV27
J: TRBJ2-5
D: -
DNA: TGTGCCAGCAGTTTAGAGGGAACTAGGTCCCAGTACTTC
CDR3: CASSLEGTRSQYF

size: -
V: TRBV27
J: TRBJ2-7
D: -
DNA: TGTGCCAGCAGTTCCCGCGGAGGGGAAGGGTCTTACGAGCAGTACTTC
CDR3: CASSSRGGEGSYEQYF

size: -
V: TRBV5-1
J: TRBJ1-1
D: TRBD1
DNA: TGCGCCAGCAGCTTGGACCCGACAGGGTCGAAGACTGAAGCTTTCTTT
CDR3: CASSLDPTGSKTEAFF

size: -
V: TRBV19
J: TRBJ2-1
D: TRBD2
DNA: TGTGCCAGTAGCCCTGTGATAGCGGGGTACAATGAGCAGTTCTTC
CDR3: CASSPVIAGYNEQFF

size: -
V: TRBV7-2
J: TRBJ2-5
D: -
DNA: TGTGCCAGCAGTCCAGGTCTGGAGACCCAGTACTTC
CDR3: CASSPGLETQYF

size: -
V: TRBV19
J: TRBJ2-7
D: TRBD1
DNA: TGTGCCAGTAGGGAGGGACAGGGCCACGAGCAGTACTTC
CDR3: CASREGQGHEQYF

size: -
V: TRBV5-1
J: TRBJ2-3
D: -
DNA: TGCGCCAGCAGCTCCGGGACATTTTCCACAGATACGCAGTATTTT
CDR3: CASSSGTFSTDTQYF

size: -
V: TRBV5-8
J: TRBJ2-6
D: -
DNA: TGTGCCAGCAGCTTTCGGACAGTTGGGGCCAACGTCCTGACTTTC
CDR3: CASSFRTVGANVLTF

size: -
V: TRBV24-1
J: TRBJ1-1
D: -
DNA: TGTGCCACCAGTGACCAGGGGAACACTGAAGCTTTCTTT
CDR3: CATSDQGNTEAFF

size: -
V: TRBV6-2/TRBV6-3
J: TRBJ2-1
D: -
DNA: TGTGCCAGCAGTTACTCTCAGGGGAGTAGGGATGAGCAGTTCTTC
CDR3: CASSYSQGSRDEQFF

size: -
V: TRBV10-2
J: TRBJ1-6
D: -
DNA: TGCGCCAGCAGTCCGACAGGAGACCTGAGCTCCTATAATTCACCCCTCCACTTT
CDR3: CASSPTGDLSSYNSPLHF

size: -
V: TRBV4-1
J: TRBJ2-5
D: TRBD2
DNA: TGCGCCAGCAGCCAACGACTAGCGGGAGTTGAGACCCAGTACTTC
CDR3: CASSQRLAGVETQYF

size: -
V: TRBV4-1
J: TRBJ2-2
D: TRBD1
DNA: TGCGCCAGCAGCCGGGGGACAGCGAACACCGGGGAGCTGTTTTTT
CDR3: CASSRGTANTGELFF

size: -
V: TRBV5-5
J: TRBJ2-7
D: TRBD2
DNA: TGTGCCAGCAGCCTGACGGGGATTAGCGGGATTAAGTACTTC
CDR3: CASSLTGISGIKYF

size: -
V: TRBV19
J: TRBJ1-1
D: TRBD1
DNA: TGTGCCAGTAGTATGGTGGGCCGACAGGGAAACACTGAAGCTTTCTTT
CDR3: CASSMVGRQGNTEAFF

size: -
V: TRBV9
J: TRBJ1-5
D: -
DNA: TGTGCCAGCAGCCCTGGGGAGGGTATGTTAGGTCAGCCCCAGCATTTT
CDR3: CASSPGEGMLGQPQHF

size: few
V: TRBV2
J: TRBJ2-2
D: -
DNA: TGTGCCAGCAGTATCGGACAGAACACCGGGGAGCTGTTTTTT
CDR3: CASSIGQNTGELFF

size: -
V: TRBV19
J: TRBJ1-2
D: TRBD1
DNA: TGTGCCAGTAGTATCTTCGGGGCAGGGGGGTATGGCTACACCTTC
CDR3: CASSIFGAGGYGYTF

size: -
V: TRBV18
J: TRBJ1-1
D: -
DNA: TGTGCCACCGAAACTGGGGGCGGGAACACTGAAGCTTTCTTT
CDR3: CATETGGGNTEAFF

size: -
V: TRBV5-4
J: TRBJ2-6
D: TRBD1
DNA: TGTGCCAGCAGTTTAGGGGGCGCTGGGGCCAACGTCCTGACTTTC
CDR3: CASSLGGAGANVLTF

size: -
V: TRBV5-1
J: TRBJ2-7
D: TRBD1
DNA: TGCGCCAGCAGCTCGGGTTACAGGGGCCCCTACGAGCAGTACTTC
CDR3: CASSSGYRGPYEQYF

size: -
V: TRBV7-2
J: TRBJ2-1
D: -
DNA: TGTGCCAGCAGCTTTCCGGGAGCCTTGGTGAATGAGCAGTTCTTC
CDR3: CASSFPGALVNEQFF

size: -
V: TRBV12-3/TRBV12-4
J: TRBJ2-5
D: -
DNA: TGTGCCAGCAGTCGGGGGGAGACCCAGTACTTC
CDR3: CASSRGETQYF

size: once
V: TRBV4-1
J: TRBJ2-7
D: TRBD2
DNA: TGCGCCAGCAGCAATAGCGGGAGCTCCTACGAGCAGTACTTC
CDR3: CASSNSGSSYEQYF

size: -
V: TRBV4-1
J: TRBJ2-7
D: TRBD2
DNA: TGCGCCAGCAGCCGCACCTATGGCAGCGGGAGTACTTCCTACGAGCAGTACTTC
CDR3: CASSRTYGSGSTSYEQYF

size: -
V: TRBV4-3
J: TRBJ2-6
D: -
DNA: TGCGCCAGCAGCCAAGGCTCTCAAAGAGGGGGGGCCAACGTCCTGACTTTC
CDR3: CASSQGSQRGGANVLTF

size: -
V: TRBV7-8
J: TRBJ2-7
D: TRBD1
DNA: TGTGCCAGCAGCTACCCAGGGGGCGAGCAGTACTTC
CDR3: CASSYPGGEQYF

size: -
V: TRBV28
J: TRBJ1-1
D: -
DNA: TGTGCCAGCAGTCCCGGGAGATACACTGAAGCTTTCTTT
CDR3: CASSPGRYTEAFF

size: -
V: TRBV3-1/TRBV3-2
J: TRBJ2-2
D: -
DNA: TGTGCCAGCAGCCAATTCGAGGAGGCCGGGGAGCTGTTTTTT
CDR3: CASSQFEEAGELFF

size: -
V: TRBV7-3
J: TRBJ2-1
D: TRBD2
DNA: TGTGCCAGCAGCTTATGGGGACTAGCGGGTGTCAATGAGCAGTTCTTC
CDR3: CASSLWGLAGVNEQFF

size: -
V: TRBV13
J: TRBJ1-4
D: -
DNA: TGTGCCAGCAGCTTAGGGGGAGGTTCGAGTGAAAAACTGTTTTTT
CDR3: CASSLGGGSSEKLFF

size: -
V: TRBV27
J: TRBJ2-5
D: -
DNA: TGTGCCACCTCGCGAGTGGGGGGAAAAGAGACCCAGTACTTC
CDR3: CATSRVGGKETQYF

size: -
V: TRBV12-3/TRBV12-4
J: TRBJ1-3
D: -
DNA: TGTGCCAGCAGTCTACCTGGAAACACCATATATTTT
CDR3: CASSLPGNTIYF

size: -
V: TRBV7-2
J: TRBJ2-5
D: -
DNA: TGTGCCAGCAGCCCTCGCAACAGCGCAGGGCGAGAGACCCAGTACTTC
CDR3: CASSPRNSAGRETQYF

size: -
V: TRBV4-3
J: TRBJ2-1
D: -
DNA: TGCGCCAGCAGCCAAGTTTACTCCAATGAGCAGTTCTTC
CDR3: CASSQVYSNEQFF

size: -
V: TRBV5-1
J: TRBJ2-6
D: -
DNA: TGCGCCAGCGAAGATAGCTCTGGGGCCAACGTCCTGACTTTC
CDR3: CASEDSSGANVLTF

size: -
V: TRBV4-2
J: TRBJ1-3
D: TRBD1
DNA: TGTGCCAGCAGCCGGGACAGGGTTTCTGGAAACACCATATATTTT
CDR3: CASSRDRVSGNTIYF

size: -
V: TRBV19
J: TRBJ2-7
D: TRBD2
DNA: TGTGCCAGTAGTATTACTAGCGACTCCTACGAGCAGTACTTC
CDR3: CASSITSDSYEQYF

size: -
V: TRBV28
J: TRBJ1-1
D: TRBD1
DNA: TGTGCCAGCAGTTCGACCCCGGGACAGGGCGCTGAAGCTTTCTTT
CDR3: CASSSTPGQGAEAFF

size: -
V: TRBV19
J: TRBJ2-2
D: TRBD1
DNA: TGTGCCAGTAGTAGGGGACAGGGGGTTAACACCGGGGAGCTGTTTTTT
CDR3: CASSRGQGVNTGELFF

size: -
V: TRBV6-2/TRBV6-3
J: TRBJ2-7
D: -
DNA: TGTGCCAGCAGTTGGACAAGCGAGCAGTACTTC
CDR3: CASSWTSEQYF

size: -
V: TRBV5-4
J: TRBJ1-1
D: -
DNA: TGTGCCAGCAGCTGGATGGAAAGGGGGAACACTGAAGCTTTCTTT
CDR3: CASSWMERGNTEAFF

size: once
V: TRBV28
J: TRBJ2-3
D: TRBD1
DNA: TGTGCCAGCAGTTTGACAGGGGGCACAGATACGCAGTATTTT
CDR3: CASSLTGGTDTQYF

size: -
V: TRBV5-1
J: TRBJ2-1
D: -
DNA: TGCGCCAGCAGCGCAGAGGGCCGGTACAATGAGCAGTTCTTC
CDR3: CASSAEGRYNEQFF

size: -
V: TRBV28
J: TRBJ1-5
D: -
DNA: TGTGCCAGCAGTCCCCGGGGGATTCATAGCAATCAGCCCCAGCATTTT
CDR3: CASSPRGIHSNQPQHF

size: -
V: TRBV11-1
J: TRBJ2-1
D: -
DNA: TGTGCCAGCAGCTTGGGGGGCTCCTACAATGAGCAGTTCTTC
CDR3: CASSLGGSYNEQFF

size: -
V: TRBV7-8
J: TRBJ1-6
D: -
DNA: TGTGCCAGCAGCCAGTGGTGGGGGCGTAATTCACCCCTCCACTTT
CDR3: CASSQWWGRNSPLHF